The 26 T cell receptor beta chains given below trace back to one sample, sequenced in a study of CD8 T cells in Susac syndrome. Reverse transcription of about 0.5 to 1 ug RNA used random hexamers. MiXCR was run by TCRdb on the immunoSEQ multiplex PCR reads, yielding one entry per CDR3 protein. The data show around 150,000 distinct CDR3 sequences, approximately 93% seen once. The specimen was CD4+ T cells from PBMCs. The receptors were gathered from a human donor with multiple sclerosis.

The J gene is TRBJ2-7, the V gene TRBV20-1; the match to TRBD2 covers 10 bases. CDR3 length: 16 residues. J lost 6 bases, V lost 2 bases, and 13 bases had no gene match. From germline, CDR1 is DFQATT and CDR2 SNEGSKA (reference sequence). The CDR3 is CSARNEREGRRSEQYF. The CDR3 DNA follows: TGCAGTGCTAGAAACGAGCGGGAGGGCCGTCGGAGCGAGCAGTACTTC.

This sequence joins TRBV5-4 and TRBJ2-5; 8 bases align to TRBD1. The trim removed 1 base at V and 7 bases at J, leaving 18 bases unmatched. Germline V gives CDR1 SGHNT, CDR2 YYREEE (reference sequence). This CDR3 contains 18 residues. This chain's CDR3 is CASSLQFGTGRSGGTQYF. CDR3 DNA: TGTGCCAGCAGCTTGCAATTCGGGACAGGCCGCTCAGGGGGGACCCAGTACTTC. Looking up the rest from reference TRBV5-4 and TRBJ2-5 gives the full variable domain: ETGVTQSPTHLIKTRGQQVTLRCSSQSGHNTVSWYQQALGQGPQFIFQYYREEENGRGNFPPRFSGLQFPNYSSELNVNALELDDSALYLCASSLQFGTGRSGGTQYFGPGTRLLVL.

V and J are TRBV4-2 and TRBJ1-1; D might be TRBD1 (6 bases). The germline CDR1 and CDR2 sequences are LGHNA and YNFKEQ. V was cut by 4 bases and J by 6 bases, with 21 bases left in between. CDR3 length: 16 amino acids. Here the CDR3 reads CASSRQPQGRRAEAFF. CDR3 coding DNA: TGTGCCAGCAGCCGTCAGCCCCAGGGGCGGAGGGCTGAAGCTTTCTTT.

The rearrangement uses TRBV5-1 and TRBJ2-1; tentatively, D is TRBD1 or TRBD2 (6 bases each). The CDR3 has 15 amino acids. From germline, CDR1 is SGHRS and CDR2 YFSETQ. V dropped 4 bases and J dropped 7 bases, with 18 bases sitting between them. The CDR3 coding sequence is TGCGCCAGCAGCCTAGGCTCCGGGGGCGTAAATGAGCAGTTCTTC. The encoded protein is CASSLGSGGVNEQFF.

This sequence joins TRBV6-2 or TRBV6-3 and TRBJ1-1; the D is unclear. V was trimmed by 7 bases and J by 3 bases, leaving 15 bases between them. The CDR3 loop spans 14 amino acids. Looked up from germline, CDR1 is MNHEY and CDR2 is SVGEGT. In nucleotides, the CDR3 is TGTGCCAGCACTCTCCCCCGAGCGGACACTGAAGCTTTCTTT. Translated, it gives CASTLPRADTEAFF.

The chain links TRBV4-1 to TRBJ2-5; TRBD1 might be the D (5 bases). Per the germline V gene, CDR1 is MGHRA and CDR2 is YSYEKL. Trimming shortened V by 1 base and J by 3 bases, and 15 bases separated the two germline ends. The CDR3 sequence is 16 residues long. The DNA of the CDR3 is TGCGCCAGCAGCCAAGTGGGGCTACGCTTTAAAGAGACCCAGTACTTC. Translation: CASSQVGLRFKETQYF.

The CDR3 sequence: CSVEDPVTDEAFF. The CDR3 nucleotides read TGCAGCGTTGAAGATCCGGTGACAGACGAAGCTTTCTTT. The rearrangement joins TRBV29-1 to TRBJ1-1; TRBD1 might be the D (5 bases). CDR3 length: 13 residues. Germline V lookup: CDR1 SQVTM, CDR2 ANQGSEA. V lost 0 bases and J lost 8, with 13 bases in between.

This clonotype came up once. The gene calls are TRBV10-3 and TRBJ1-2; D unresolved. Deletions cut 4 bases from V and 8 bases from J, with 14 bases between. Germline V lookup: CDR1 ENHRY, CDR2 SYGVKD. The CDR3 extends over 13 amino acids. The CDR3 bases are TGTGCCATCAGTGGAGATGCTAGAAGGGGCTACACCTTC. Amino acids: CAISGDARRGYTF.

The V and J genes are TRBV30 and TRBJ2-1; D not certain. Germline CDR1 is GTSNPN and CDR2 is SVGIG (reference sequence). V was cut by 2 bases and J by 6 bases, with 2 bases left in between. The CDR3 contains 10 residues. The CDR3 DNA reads TGTGCCTGGAGTAGCAATGAGCAGTTCTTC. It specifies CAWSSNEQFF.

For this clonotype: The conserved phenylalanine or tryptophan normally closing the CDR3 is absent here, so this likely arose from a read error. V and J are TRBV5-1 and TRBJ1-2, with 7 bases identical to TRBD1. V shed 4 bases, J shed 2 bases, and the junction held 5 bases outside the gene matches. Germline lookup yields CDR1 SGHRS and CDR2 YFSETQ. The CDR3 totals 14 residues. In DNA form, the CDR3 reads TGCGCCAGCAGCACCCTACAGGGGAACTATGGCTACACCCTC. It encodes CASSTLQGNYGYTL.

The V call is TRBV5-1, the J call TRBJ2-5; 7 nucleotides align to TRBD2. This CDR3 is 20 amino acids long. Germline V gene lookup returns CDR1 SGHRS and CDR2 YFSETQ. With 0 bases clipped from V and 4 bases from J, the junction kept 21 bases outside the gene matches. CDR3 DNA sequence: TGCGCCAGCAGCTTGGTGGTGCGCGGGAGACTAGGGACGAGTAGAGAGACCCAGTACTTC. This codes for CASSLVVRGRLGTSRETQYF.

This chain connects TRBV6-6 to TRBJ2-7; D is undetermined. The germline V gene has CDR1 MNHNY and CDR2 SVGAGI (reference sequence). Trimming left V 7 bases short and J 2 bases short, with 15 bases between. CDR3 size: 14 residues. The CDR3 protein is CASTSPQSTYEQYF. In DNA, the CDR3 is TGTGCCAGCACCTCACCCCAGAGTACCTACGAGCAGTACTTC.

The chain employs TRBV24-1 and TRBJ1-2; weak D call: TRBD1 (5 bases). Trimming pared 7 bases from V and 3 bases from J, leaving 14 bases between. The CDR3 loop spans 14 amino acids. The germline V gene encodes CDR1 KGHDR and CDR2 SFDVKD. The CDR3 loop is CATSDGAGDYGYTF. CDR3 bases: TGTGCCACCAGCGATGGGGCGGGGGACTATGGCTACACCTTC.

The CDR3 DNA reads TGTGCCAGCAGCTTGGAGTCGGGGAACACCGGGGAGCTGTTTTTT. The encoded protein is CASSLESGNTGELFF. The J gene is TRBJ2-2, the V gene TRBV7-2; D gene ambiguous. Germline-derived CDR1 and CDR2 are SGHTA and FQGNSA. The CDR3 runs to 15 residues. With 3 bases removed from V and 1 base from J, the gap between germline ends came to 9 bases.

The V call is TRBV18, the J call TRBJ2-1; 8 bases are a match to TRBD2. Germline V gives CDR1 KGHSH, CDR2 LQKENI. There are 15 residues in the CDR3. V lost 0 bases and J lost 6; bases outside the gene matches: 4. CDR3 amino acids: CASSPPNREGNEQFF. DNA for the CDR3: TGTGCCAGCTCACCACCAAACCGGGAGGGCAATGAGCAGTTCTTC. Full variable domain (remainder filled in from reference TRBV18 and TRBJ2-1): NAGVMQNPRHLVRRRGQEARLRCSPMKGHSHVYWYRQLPEEGLKFMVYLQKENIIDESGMPKERFSAEFPKEGPSILRIQQVVRGDSAAYFCASSPPNREGNEQFFGPGTRLTVL.

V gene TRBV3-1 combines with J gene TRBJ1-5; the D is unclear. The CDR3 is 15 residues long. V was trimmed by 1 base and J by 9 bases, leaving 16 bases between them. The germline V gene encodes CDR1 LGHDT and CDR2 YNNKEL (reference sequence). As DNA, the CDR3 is TGTGCCAGCAGCCAAGGAGGATACGGAGTTAGGCCCCAGCATTTT. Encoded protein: CASSQGGYGVRPQHF.

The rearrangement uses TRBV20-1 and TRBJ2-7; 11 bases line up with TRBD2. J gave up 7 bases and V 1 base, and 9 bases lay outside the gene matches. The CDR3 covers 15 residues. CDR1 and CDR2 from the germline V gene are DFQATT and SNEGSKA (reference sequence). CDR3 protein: CSARALAGGPEEQYF. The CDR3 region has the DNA TGCAGTGCTAGAGCGCTAGCGGGAGGTCCAGAGGAGCAGTACTTC.

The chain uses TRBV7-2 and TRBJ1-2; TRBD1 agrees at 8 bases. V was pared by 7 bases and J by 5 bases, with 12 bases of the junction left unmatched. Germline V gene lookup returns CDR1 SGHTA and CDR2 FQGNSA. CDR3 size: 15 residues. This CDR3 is CASTGRGQDLYGYTF. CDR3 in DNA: TGTGCCAGCACCGGGAGGGGACAGGACCTTTATGGCTACACCTTC.

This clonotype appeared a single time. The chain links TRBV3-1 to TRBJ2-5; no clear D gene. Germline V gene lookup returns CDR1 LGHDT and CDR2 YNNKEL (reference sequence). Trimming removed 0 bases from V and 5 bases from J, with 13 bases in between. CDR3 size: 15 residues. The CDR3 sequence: CASSQEGSSPETQYF. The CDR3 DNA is TGTGCCAGCAGCCAAGAGGGATCGAGCCCGGAGACCCAGTACTTC.

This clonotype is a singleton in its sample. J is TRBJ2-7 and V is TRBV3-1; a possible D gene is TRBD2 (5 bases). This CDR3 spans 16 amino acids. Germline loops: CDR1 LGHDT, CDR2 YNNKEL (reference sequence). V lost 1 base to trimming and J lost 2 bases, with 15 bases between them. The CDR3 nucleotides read TGTGCCAGCAGCCAAGGGGGAGTAATGAGGACCTACGAGCAGTACTTC. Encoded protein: CASSQGGVMRTYEQYF.

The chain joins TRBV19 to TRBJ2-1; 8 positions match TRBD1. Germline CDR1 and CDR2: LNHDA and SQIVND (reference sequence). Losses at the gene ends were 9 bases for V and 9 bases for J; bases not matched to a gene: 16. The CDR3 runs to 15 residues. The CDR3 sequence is CASEFRQGLMGEQFF. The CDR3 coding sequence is TGTGCCAGCGAGTTTCGACAGGGGTTAATGGGTGAGCAGTTCTTC.

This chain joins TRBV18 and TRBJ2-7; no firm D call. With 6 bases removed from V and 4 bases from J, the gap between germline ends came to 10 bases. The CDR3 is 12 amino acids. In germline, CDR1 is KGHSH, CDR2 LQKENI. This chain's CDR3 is CASSVSGYEQYF. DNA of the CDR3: TGTGCCAGCTCTGTTTCCGGATACGAGCAGTACTTC.

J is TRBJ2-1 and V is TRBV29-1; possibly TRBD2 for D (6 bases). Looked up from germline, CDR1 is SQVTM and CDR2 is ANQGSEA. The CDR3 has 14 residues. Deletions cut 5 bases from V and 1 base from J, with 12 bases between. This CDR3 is CSVSAAGSYNEQFF. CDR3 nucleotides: TGCAGCGTTTCAGCTGCGGGGTCCTACAATGAGCAGTTCTTC.

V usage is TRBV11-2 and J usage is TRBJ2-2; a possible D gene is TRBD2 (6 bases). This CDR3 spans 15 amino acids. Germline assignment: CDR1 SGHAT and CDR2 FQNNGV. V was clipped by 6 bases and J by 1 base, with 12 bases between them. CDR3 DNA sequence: TGTGCCAGCAGGGGTTTGGGGGGGAACACCGGGGAGCTGTTTTTT. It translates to CASRGLGGNTGELFF.

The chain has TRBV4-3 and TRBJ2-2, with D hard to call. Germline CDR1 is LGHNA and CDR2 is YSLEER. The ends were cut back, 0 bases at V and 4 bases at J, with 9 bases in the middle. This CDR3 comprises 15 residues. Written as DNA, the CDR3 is TGCGCCAGCAGCCAAGATAGGACCATCACCGGGGAGCTGTTTTTT. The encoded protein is CASSQDRTITGELFF.

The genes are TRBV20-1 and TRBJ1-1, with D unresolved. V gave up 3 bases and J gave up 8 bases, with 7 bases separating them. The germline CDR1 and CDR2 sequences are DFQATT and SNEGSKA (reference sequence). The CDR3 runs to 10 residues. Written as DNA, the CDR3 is TGCAGTGCTAGTTTCGGAGAAGCTTTCTTT. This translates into CSASFGEAFF.